Listed below are T cell receptor beta chains from one sample, sequenced in a study of cytomegalovirus exposure and HLA in healthy donors. Assay: immunoSEQ multiplex PCR; the TCRdb copy retains only in-frame clones and omits some. The sample comprises around 200,000 clones, almost 90% of which are singletons, and over 2.5% rests with the top ten. Sequences were obtained from PBMCs. The receptors derive from a young woman in good health and CMV-seronegative. Both conserved end residues are part of each CDR3. D genes are given only for firm matches. The size of a clone is reported for some rows only, either as once, few or many, or as a class for expanded clones.

J gene	clone size	V gene	CDR3 length	D gene	CDR3 protein	CDR3 DNA
TRBJ2-3	-	TRBV6-5	15	TRBD2	CASSWTSGNTDTQYF	TGTGCCAGCAGTTGGACTAGCGGGAACACAGATACGCAGTATTTT
TRBJ2-1	-	TRBV2	17	TRBD2	CASSDPPLAGEYNEQFF	TGTGCCAGCAGTGATCCCCCCCTAGCGGGAGAATACAATGAGCAGTTCTTC
TRBJ2-6	-	TRBV28	15	-	CASSSGEDGANVLTF	TGTGCCAGCAGTTCCGGGGAGGATGGGGCCAACGTCCTGACTTTC
TRBJ2-5	-	TRBV27	13	-	CASSLSIQETQYF	TGTGCCAGCAGTTTATCTATCCAAGAGACCCAGTACTTC
TRBJ1-1	-	TRBV5-1	12	-	CASSLERGQAFF	TGCGCCAGCAGCTTGGAGCGGGGGCAGGCTTTCTTT
TRBJ2-2	-	TRBV27	13	-	CASSLSVHGELFF	TGTGCCAGCAGTTTAAGCGTGCACGGGGAGCTGTTTTTT
TRBJ1-2	-	TRBV6-4	14	-	CASSDSRPGGGYTF	TGTGCCAGCAGTGACTCCCGGCCCGGGGGTGGCTACACCTTC
TRBJ2-5	-	TRBV10-3	14	TRBD2	CAISENGGQETQYF	TGTGCCATCAGTGAGAACGGGGGGCAAGAGACCCAGTACTTC
TRBJ1-5	few	TRBV28	14	-	CASSLTLGNQPQHF	TGTGCCAGCAGTTTAACTCTGGGCAATCAGCCCCAGCATTTT
TRBJ2-2	once	TRBV28	13	-	CASSPQDTGELFF	TGTGCCAGCAGCCCACAAGACACCGGGGAGCTGTTTTTT
TRBJ2-2	-	TRBV6-1	14	-	CASWARGNTGELFF	TGTGCCAGCTGGGCGCGGGGGAACACCGGGGAGCTGTTTTTT
TRBJ2-3	once	TRBV28	13	-	CASSPAEEDTQYF	TGTGCCAGCAGTCCCGCTGAGGAAGATACGCAGTATTTT
TRBJ2-7	-	TRBV11-2	12	-	CASRTSFYEQYF	TGTGCCAGTAGGACATCTTTCTACGAGCAGTACTTC
TRBJ2-7	once	TRBV27	14	TRBD2	CASSLAPGGDEQYF	TGCGCCAGCAGTTTAGCTCCGGGAGGGGACGAGCAGTACTTC
TRBJ2-1	once	TRBV4-3	16	TRBD1	CASSQVAGQGTNEQFF	TGCGCCAGCAGCCAAGTCGCGGGACAGGGGACCAATGAGCAGTTCTTC